These 7 T cell receptor beta chains came from one sample sequenced in a study of T cell responses to AZD1222 COVID-19 vaccine. The repertoire was sequenced with immunoSEQ multiplex PCR; TCRdb's copy has only in-frame clones and lacks some. The data show 150,000 to 200,000 clones, about 91% seen once. The sample was peripheral blood, taken 28 days after the second AZD1222 dose. The receptors were gathered from an adult who received the AZD1222 COVID-19 vaccine.

This rearrangement joins TRBV19 to TRBJ1-1, with D perhaps TRBD1 (5 bases). V was cut by 3 bases and J by 9 bases, with 14 bases left in between. The germline V gene has CDR1 LNHDA and CDR2 SQIVND (reference sequence). The CDR3 totals 13 residues. Written as DNA, the CDR3 is TGTGCCAGTAGTATTGGGGAGAGGACAAAAGCTTTCTTT. This gives the protein CASSIGERTKAFF.

J is TRBJ1-6 and V is TRBV7-9; no clear D gene. Trimming removed 3 bases at V and 5 bases at J, with 11 bases between. The CDR3 covers 15 residues. Germline V lookup: CDR1 SEHNR, CDR2 FQNEAQ (reference sequence). CDR3: CASSLFDTNNSPLHF. As DNA, the CDR3 is TGTGCCAGCAGCTTGTTTGACACTAATAATTCACCCCTCCACTTT.

The chain employs TRBV27 and TRBJ2-7, with 9 bases fitting TRBD2. Germline V CDR1 and CDR2: MNHEY, SMNVEV (reference sequence). This CDR3 has 14 residues. V lost 3 bases to trimming and J lost 3 bases; unmatched junction nucleotides: 3. The DNA for the CDR3 is TGTGCCAGCAGTTTGACTAGCGGTGTCTACGAGCAGTACTTC. This gives the protein CASSLTSGVYEQYF.

This chain connects TRBV19 to TRBJ2-7, with 7 bases fitting TRBD1. The germline gives CDR1 LNHDA, CDR2 SQIVND (reference sequence). This CDR3 has 14 residues. The V segment lost 6 bases and the J segment 3 bases; nucleotides outside the gene matches: 8. The DNA for the CDR3 is TGTGCCAGTAGCCCTAGGGGACAGAGCTACGAGCAGTACTTC. Residues: CASSPRGQSYEQYF.

This rearrangement joins TRBV20-1 to TRBJ2-3; D not resolved. V was clipped by 3 bases and J by 10 bases, with 11 bases between them. There are 11 residues in the CDR3. Germline CDR1 DFQATT, CDR2 SNEGSKA (reference sequence). The DNA for the CDR3 is TGCAGTGCTAGCCCTGGGGTGGCGCAGTATTTT. It yields the protein CSASPGVAQYF.

The gene calls are TRBV6-5 and TRBJ1-2; weak D call: TRBD1 (6 bases). The CDR3 is made up of 15 amino acids. Germline-derived CDR1 and CDR2 are MNHEY and SVGAGI. V lost 6 bases and J 1 base, leaving 15 bases between the germline ends. The CDR3 spells CASSHRTAFNYGYTF. Written as DNA, the CDR3 is TGTGCCAGCAGCCATAGGACAGCTTTTAACTATGGCTACACCTTC.

The chain uses TRBV5-6 and TRBJ1-6, with TRBD1 identical over 9 bases. CDR1 is SGHDT, CDR2 YYEEEE, per germline. With V trimmed by 1 base and J by 11 bases, 7 bases remained unmatched. The CDR3 loop spans 15 amino acids. CDR3 loop: CASSLTGQGHPPLHF. CDR3 nucleotide sequence: TGTGCCAGCAGCTTGACGGGACAGGGTCATCCACCCCTCCACTTT.